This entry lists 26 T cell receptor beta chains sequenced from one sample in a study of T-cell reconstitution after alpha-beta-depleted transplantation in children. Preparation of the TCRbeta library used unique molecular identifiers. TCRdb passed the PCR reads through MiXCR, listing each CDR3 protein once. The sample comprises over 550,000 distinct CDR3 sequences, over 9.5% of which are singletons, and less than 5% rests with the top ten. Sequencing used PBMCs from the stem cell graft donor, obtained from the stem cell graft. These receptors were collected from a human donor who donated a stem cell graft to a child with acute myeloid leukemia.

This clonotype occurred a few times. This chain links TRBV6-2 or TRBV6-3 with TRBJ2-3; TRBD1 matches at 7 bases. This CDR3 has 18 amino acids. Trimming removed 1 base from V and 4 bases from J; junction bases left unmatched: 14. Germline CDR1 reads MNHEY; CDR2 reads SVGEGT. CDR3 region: CASSYFSTGTRSPDTQYF. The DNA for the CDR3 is TGTGCCAGCAGTTACTTCTCGACAGGGACGAGGTCGCCAGATACGCAGTATTTT.

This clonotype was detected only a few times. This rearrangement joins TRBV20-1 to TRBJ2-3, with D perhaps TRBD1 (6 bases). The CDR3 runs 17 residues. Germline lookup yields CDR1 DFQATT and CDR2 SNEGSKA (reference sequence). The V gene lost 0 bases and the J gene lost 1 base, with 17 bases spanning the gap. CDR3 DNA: TGCAGTGCTAGAGAGAGGGGGTGGGGGAGCGGCACAGATACGCAGTATTTT. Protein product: CSARERGWGSGTDTQYF.

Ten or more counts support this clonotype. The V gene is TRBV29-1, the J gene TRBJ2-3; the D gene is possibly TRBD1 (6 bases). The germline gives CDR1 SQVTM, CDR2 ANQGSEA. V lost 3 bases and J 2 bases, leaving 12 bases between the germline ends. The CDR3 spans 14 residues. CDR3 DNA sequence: TGCAGCGTTGAGGTGATGGGACACACAGATACGCAGTATTTT. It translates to CSVEVMGHTDTQYF.

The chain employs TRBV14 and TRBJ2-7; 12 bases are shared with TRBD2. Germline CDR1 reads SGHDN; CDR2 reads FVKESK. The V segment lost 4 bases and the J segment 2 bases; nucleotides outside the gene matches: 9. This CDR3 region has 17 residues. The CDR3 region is CASSPRLAGGPAYEQYF. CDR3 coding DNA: TGTGCCAGCAGCCCTCGCCTAGCGGGAGGGCCAGCCTACGAGCAGTACTTC. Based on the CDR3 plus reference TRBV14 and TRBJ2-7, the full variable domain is EAGVTQFPSHSVIEKGQTVTLRCDPISGHDNLYWYRRVMGKEIKFLLHFVKESKQDESGMPNNRFLAERTGGTYSTLKVQPAELEDSGVYFCASSPRLAGGPAYEQYFGPGTRLTVT.

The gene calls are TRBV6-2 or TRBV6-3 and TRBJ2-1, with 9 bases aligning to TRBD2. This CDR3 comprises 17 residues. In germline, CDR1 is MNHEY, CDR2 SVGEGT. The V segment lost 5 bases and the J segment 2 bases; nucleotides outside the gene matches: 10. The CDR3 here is CASSPLLAGLTYNEQFF. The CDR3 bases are TGTGCCAGCAGTCCTCTACTAGCGGGCCTAACCTACAATGAGCAGTTCTTC.

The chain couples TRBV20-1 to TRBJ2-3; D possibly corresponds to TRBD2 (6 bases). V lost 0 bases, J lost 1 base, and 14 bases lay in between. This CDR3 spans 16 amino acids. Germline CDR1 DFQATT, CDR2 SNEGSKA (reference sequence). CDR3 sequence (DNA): TGCAGTGCTAGAGAACTTTGGGGGGAGGGCACAGATACGCAGTATTTT. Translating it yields CSARELWGEGTDTQYF.

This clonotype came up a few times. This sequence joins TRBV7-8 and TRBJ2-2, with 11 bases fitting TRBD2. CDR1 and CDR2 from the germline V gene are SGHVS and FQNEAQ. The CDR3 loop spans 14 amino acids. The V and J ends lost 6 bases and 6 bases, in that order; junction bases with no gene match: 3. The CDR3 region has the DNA TGTGCCAGCAGGACTAGCGGGACCGCCGGGGAGCTGTTTTTT. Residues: CASRTSGTAGELFF.

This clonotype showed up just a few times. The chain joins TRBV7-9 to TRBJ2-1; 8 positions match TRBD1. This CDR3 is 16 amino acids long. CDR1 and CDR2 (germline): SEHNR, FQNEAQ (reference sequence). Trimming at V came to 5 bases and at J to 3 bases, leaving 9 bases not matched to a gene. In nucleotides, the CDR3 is TGTGCCAGCAGCCACCGAGGACAGGGAATCTACAATGAGCAGTTCTTC. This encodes CASSHRGQGIYNEQFF.

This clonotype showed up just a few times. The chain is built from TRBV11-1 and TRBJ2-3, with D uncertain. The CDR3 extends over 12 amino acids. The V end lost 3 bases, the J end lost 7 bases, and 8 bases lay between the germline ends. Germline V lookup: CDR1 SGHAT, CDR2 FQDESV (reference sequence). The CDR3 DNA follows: TGTGCCAGCAGCTTCACGAGGAATACGCAGTATTTT. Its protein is CASSFTRNTQYF.

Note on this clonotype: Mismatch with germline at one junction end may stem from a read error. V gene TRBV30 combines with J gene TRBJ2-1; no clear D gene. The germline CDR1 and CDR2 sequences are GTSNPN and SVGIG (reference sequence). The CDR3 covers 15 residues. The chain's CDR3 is CAWSPSGLVGNERFF. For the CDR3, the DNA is TGTGCCTGGAGTCCCTCGGGCCTCGTGGGCAATGAGCGGTTCTTC. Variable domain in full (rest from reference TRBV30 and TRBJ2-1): SQTIHQWPATLVQPVGSPLSLECTVEGTSNPNLYWYRQAAGRGLQLLFYSVGIGQISSEVPQNLSASRPQDRQFILSSKKLLLSDSGFYLCAWSPSGLVGNERFFGPGTRLTVL.

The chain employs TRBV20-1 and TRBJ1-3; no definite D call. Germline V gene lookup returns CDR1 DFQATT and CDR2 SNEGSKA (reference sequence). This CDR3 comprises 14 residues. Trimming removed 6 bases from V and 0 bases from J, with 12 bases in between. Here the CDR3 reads CSAKGRSSGNTIYF. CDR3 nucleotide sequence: TGCAGTGCCAAAGGGCGGAGCTCTGGAAACACCATATATTTT.

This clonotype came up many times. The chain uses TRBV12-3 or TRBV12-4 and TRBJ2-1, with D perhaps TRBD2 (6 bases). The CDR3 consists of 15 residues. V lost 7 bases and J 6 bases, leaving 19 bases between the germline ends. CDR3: CASIVAVPSGNEQFF. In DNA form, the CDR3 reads TGTGCCAGCATCGTAGCGGTACCTTCGGGCAATGAGCAGTTCTTC.

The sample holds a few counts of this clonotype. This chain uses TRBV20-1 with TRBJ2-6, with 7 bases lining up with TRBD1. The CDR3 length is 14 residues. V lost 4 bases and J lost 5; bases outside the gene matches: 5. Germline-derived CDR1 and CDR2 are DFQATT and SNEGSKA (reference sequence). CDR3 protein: CSATDRARANVLTF. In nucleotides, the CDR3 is TGCAGTGCTACAGACAGGGCTAGGGCCAACGTCCTGACTTTC.

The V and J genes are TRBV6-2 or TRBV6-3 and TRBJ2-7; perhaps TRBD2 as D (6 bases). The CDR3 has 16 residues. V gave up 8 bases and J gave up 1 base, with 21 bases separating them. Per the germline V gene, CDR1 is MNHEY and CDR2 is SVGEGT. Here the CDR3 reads CASALPGRGDSYEQYF. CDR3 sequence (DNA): TGTGCCAGCGCGCTCCCAGGGCGGGGAGATTCCTACGAGCAGTACTTC.

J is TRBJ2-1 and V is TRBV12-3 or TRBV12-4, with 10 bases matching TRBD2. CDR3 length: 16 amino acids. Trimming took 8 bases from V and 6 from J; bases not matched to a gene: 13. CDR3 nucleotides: TGTGCCAGCCACACGGGGAGGGCTAGCGGGGGCAATGAGCAGTTCTTC. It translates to CASHTGRASGGNEQFF.

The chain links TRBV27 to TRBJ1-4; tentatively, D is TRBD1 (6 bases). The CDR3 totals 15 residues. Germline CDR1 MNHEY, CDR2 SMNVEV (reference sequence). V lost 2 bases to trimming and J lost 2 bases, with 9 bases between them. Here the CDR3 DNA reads TGTGCCAGCAGTTTAAGGGGGTCTACTAATGAAAAACTGTTTTTT. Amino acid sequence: CASSLRGSTNEKLFF.

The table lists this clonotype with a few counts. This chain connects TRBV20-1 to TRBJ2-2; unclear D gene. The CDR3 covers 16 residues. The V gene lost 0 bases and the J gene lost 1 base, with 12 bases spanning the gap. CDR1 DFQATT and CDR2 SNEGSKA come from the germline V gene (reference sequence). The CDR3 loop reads CSARDNTHGNTGELFF. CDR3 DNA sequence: TGCAGTGCTAGAGATAACACTCATGGGAACACCGGGGAGCTGTTTTTT.

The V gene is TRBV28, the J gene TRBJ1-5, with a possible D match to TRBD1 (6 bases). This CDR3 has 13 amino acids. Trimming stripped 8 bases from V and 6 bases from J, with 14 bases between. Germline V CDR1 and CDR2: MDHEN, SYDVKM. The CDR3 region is CASLPGVGQPQHF. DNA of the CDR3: TGTGCCAGCCTACCAGGGGTAGGTCAGCCCCAGCATTTT.

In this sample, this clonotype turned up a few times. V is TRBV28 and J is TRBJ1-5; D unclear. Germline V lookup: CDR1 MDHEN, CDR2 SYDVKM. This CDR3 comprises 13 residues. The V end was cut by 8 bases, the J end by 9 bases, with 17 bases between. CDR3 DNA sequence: TGTGCCAGCCTGGGGTCACTTCGTACGCCCCAGCATTTT. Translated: CASLGSLRTPQHF.

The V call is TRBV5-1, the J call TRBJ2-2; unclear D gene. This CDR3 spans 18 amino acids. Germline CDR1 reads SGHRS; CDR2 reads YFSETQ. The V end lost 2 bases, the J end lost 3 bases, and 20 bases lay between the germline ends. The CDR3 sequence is CASSFEGPDLTYTGELFF. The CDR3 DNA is TGCGCCAGCAGCTTCGAAGGGCCCGACCTCACCTACACCGGGGAGCTGTTTTTT.

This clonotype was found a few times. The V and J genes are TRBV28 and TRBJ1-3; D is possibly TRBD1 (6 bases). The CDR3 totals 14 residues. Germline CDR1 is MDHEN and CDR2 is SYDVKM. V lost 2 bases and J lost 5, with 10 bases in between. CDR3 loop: CASSLGDTRNTIYF. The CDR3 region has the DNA TGTGCCAGCAGTTTAGGGGACACCAGAAACACCATATATTTT.

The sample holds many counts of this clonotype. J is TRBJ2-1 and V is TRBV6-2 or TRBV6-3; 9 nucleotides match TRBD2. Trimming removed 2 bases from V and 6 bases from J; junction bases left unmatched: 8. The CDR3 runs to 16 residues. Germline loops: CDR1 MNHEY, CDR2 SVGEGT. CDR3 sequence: CASSYRQREAPNEQFF. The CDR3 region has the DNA TGTGCCAGCAGTTACCGCCAGCGGGAGGCTCCCAATGAGCAGTTCTTC.

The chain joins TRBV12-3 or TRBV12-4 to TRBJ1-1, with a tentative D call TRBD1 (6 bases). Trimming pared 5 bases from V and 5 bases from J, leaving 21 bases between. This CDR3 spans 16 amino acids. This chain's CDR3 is CASSHLRGLGRTEAFF. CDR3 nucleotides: TGTGCCAGCAGTCATCTCAGGGGCCTCGGGAGGACTGAAGCTTTCTTT.

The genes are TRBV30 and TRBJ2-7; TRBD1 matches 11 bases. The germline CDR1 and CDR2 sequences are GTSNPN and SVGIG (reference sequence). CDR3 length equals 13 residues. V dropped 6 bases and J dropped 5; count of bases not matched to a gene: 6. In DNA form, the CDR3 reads TGTGCCTGCCCGGGACAGGGGGAAGACGAGCAGTACTTC. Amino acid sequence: CACPGQGEDEQYF. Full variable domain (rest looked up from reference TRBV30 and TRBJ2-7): SQTIHQWPATLVQPVGSPLSLECTVEGTSNPNLYWYRQAAGRGLQLLFYSVGIGQISSEVPQNLSASRPQDRQFILSSKKLLLSDSGFYLCACPGQGEDEQYFGPGTRLTVT.

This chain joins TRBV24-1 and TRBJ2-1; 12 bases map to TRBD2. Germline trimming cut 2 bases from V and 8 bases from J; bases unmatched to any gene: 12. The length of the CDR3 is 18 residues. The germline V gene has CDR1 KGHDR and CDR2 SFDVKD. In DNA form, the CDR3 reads TGTGCCACCAGTGATTGGACTAGCGGGACCAGTCGGGGCGATGAGCAGTTCTTC. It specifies CATSDWTSGTSRGDEQFF.

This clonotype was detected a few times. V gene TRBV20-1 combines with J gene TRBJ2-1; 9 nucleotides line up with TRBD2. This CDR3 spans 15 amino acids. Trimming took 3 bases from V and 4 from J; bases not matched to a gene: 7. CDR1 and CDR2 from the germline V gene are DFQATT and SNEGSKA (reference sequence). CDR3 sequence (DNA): TGCAGTGCTAGCGCCCGGCTAGCGGGGTACAATGAGCAGTTCTTC. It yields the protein CSASARLAGYNEQFF.